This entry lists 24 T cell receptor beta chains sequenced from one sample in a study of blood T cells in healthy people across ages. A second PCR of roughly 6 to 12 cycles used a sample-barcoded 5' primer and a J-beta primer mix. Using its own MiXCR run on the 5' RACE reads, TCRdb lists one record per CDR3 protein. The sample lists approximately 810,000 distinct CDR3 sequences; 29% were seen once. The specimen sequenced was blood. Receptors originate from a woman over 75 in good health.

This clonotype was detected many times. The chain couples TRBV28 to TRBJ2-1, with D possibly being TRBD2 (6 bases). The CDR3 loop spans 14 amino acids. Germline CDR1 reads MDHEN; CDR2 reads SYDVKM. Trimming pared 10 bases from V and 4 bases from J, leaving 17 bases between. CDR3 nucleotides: TGTGCCACCCTATCCCGGGACTTTTACAATGAGCAGTTCTTC. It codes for CATLSRDFYNEQFF.

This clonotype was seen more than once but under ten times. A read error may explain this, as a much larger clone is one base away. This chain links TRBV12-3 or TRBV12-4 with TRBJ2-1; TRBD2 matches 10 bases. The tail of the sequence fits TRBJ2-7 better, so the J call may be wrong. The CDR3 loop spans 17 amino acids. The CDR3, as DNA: TGTGCCAGCAGTTTAGAGTCACTAGCGGGGATCTACAATGAGCAGTACTTC. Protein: CASSLESLAGIYNEQYF.

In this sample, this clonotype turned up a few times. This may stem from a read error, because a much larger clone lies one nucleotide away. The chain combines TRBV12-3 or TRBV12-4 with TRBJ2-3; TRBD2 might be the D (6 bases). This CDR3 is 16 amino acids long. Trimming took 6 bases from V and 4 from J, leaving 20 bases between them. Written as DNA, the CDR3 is TGTGCCAGCAGCCTTGGTGGCGGGGTGAGAGCAGATACGCAGTATTTT. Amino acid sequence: CASSLGGGVRADTQYF.

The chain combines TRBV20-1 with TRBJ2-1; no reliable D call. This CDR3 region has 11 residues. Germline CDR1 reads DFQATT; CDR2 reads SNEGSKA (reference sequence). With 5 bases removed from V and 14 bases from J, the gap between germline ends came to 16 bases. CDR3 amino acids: CSAPEEGSEFF. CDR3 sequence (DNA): TGCAGTGCTCCCGAAGAAGGCAGTGAGTTCTTC.

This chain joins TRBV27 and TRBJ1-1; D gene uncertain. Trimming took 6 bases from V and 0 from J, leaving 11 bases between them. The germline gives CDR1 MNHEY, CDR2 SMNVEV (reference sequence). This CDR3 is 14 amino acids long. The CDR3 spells CASSPDIMNTEAFF. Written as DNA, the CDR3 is TGTGCCAGCAGCCCTGACATCATGAACACTGAAGCTTTCTTT.

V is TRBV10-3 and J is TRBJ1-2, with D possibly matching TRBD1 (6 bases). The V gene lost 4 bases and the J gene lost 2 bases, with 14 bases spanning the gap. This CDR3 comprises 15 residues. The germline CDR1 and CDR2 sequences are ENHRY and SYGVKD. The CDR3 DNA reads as TGTGCCATCAGTGGCCCAAACACAGGGAACTATGGCTACACCTTC. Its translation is CAISGPNTGNYGYTF.

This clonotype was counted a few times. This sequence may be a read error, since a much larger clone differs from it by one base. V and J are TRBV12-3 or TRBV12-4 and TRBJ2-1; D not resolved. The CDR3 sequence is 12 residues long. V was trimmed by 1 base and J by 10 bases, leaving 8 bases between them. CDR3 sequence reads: CASSLDVYEQFF. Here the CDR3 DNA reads TGTGCCAGCAGTTTAGACGTCTACGAGCAGTTCTTC.

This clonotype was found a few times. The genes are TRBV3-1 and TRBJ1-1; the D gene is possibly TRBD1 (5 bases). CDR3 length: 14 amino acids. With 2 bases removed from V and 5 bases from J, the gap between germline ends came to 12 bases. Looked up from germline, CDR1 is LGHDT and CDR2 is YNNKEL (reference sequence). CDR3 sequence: CASSQQGSWTEAFF. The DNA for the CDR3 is TGTGCCAGCAGCCAACAGGGATCTTGGACTGAAGCTTTCTTT.

The CDR3 bases are TGTGCCAGCAGCTTAGAGGGGATGCAAGCTTTCTTT. Amino acid sequence: CASSLEGMQAFF. This chain links TRBV7-9 with TRBJ1-1, with D possibly TRBD1 on 5 matching bases. The CDR3 sequence is 12 residues long. V was cut by 1 base and J by 9 bases, with 9 bases left in between. Germline V gene lookup returns CDR1 SEHNR and CDR2 FQNEAQ (reference sequence). Full variable domain (outside the CDR3, taken from reference TRBV7-9 and TRBJ1-1): DTGVSQNPRHKITKRGQNVTFRCDPISEHNRLYWYRQTLGQGPEFLTYFQNEAQLEKSRLLSDRFSAERPKGSFSTLEIQRTEQGDSAMYLCASSLEGMQAFFGQGTRLTVV.

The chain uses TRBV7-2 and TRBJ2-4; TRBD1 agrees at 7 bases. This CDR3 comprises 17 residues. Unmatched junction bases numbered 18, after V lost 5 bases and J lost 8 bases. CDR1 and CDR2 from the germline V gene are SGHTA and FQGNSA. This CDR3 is CASSRPTETGNRYIQYF. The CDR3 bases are TGTGCCAGCAGCCGGCCGACAGAGACAGGGAATAGATACATTCAGTACTTC.

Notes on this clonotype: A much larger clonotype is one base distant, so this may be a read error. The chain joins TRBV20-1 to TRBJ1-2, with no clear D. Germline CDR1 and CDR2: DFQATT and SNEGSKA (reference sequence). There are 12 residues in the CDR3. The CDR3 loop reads CRASTQNYGYTF. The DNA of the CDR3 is TGCAGGGCCTCGACACAAAACTATGGCTACACCTTC.

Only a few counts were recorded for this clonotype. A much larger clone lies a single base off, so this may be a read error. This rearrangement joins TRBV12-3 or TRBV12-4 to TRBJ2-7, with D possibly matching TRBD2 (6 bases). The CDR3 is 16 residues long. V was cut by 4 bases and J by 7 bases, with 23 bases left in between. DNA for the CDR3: TGTGCCAGCAGTTCCAGAGGGGCGGGGAATCTCTATGAGCAGTACTTC. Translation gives CASSSRGAGNLYEQYF.

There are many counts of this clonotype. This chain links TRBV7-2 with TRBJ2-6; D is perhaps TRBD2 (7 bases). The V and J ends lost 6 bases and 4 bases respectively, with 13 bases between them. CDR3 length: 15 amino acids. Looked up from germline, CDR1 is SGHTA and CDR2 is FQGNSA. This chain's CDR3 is CASSLAGAGANVLTF. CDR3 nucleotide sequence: TGTGCCAGCAGTTTGGCGGGGGCCGGGGCCAACGTCCTGACTTTC. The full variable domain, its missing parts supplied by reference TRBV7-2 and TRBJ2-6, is GAGVSQSPSNKVTEKGKDVELRCDPISGHTALYWYRQSLGQGLEFLIYFQGNSAPDKSGLPSDRFSAERTGGSVSTLTIQRTQQEDSAVYLCASSLAGAGANVLTFGAGSRLTVL.

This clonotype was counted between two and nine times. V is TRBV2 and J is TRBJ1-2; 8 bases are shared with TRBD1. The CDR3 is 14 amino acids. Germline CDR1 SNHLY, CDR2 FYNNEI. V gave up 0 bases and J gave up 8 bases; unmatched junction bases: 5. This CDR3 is CASSEAETGEGYTF. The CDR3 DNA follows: TGTGCCAGCAGTGAAGCGGAGACAGGGGAAGGCTACACCTTC.

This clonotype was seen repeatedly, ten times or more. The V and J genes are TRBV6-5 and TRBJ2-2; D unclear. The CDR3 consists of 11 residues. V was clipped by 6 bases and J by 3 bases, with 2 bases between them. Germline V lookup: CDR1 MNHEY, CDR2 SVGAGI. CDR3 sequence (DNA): TGTGCCAGCAGAGACACCGGGGAGCTGTTTTTT. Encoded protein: CASRDTGELFF.

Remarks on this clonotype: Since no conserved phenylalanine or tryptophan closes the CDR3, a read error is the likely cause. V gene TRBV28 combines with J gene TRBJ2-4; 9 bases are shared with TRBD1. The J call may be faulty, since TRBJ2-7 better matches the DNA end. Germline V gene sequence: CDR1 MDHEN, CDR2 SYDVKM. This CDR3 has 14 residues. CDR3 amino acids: CASSLGQGPYEQYL. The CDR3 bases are TGTGCCAGCAGTTTGGGACAGGGACCCTACGAGCAGTACTTA.

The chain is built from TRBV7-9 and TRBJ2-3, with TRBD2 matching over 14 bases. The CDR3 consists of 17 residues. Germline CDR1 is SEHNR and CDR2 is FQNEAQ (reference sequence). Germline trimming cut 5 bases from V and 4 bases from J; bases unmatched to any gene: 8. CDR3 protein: CASSPGLAGGRADTQYF. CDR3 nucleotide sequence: TGTGCCAGCAGCCCAGGACTAGCGGGGGGTCGCGCAGATACGCAGTATTTT.

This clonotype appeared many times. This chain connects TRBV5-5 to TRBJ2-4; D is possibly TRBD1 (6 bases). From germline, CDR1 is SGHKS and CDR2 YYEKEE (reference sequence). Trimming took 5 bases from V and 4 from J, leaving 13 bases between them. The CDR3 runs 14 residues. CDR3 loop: CASSLTGSKNIQYF. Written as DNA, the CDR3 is TGTGCCAGCAGTCTCACAGGGTCTAAAAACATTCAGTACTTC.

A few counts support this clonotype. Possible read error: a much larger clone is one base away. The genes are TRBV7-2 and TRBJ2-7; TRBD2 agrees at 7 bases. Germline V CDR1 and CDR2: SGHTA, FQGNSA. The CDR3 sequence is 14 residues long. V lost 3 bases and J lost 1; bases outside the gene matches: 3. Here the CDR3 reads CASSLWGGSYEQYF. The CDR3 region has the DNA TGTGCCAGCAGCTTGTGGGGAGGGTCCTACGAGCAGTACTTC.

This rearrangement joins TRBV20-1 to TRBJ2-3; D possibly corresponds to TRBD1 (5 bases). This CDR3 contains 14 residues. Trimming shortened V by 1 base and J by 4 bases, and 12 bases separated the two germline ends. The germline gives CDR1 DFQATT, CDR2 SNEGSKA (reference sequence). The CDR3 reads CSARGQQRPDTQYF. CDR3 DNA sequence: TGCAGTGCTAGAGGACAGCAAAGGCCAGATACGCAGTATTTT.

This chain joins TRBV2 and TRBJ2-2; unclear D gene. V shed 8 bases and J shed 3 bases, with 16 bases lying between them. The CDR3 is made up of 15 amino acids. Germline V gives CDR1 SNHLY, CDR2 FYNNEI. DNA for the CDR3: TGTGCCAGCCTGGACGACGCTGGTTACACCGGGGAGCTGTTTTTT. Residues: CASLDDAGYTGELFF.

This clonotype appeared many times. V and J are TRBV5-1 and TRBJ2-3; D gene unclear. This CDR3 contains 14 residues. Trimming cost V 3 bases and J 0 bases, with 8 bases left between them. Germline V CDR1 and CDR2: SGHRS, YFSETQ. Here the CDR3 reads CASSSTDSTDTQYF. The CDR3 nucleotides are TGCGCCAGCAGCTCTACCGACAGCACAGATACGCAGTATTTT.

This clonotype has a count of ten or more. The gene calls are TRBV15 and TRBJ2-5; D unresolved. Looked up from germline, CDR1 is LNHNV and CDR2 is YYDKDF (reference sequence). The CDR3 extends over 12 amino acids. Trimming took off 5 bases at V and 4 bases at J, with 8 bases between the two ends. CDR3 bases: TGTGCCACCAGCTCCCGCAGAGAGACCCAGTACTTC. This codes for CATSSRRETQYF.

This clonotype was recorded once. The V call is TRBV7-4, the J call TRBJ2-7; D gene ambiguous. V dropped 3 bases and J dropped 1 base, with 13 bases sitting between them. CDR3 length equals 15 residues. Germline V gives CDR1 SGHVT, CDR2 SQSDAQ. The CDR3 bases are TGTGCCAGCAGCTTCCGGTGCCCCGTATCCTACGAGCAGTACTTC. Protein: CASSFRCPVSYEQYF.